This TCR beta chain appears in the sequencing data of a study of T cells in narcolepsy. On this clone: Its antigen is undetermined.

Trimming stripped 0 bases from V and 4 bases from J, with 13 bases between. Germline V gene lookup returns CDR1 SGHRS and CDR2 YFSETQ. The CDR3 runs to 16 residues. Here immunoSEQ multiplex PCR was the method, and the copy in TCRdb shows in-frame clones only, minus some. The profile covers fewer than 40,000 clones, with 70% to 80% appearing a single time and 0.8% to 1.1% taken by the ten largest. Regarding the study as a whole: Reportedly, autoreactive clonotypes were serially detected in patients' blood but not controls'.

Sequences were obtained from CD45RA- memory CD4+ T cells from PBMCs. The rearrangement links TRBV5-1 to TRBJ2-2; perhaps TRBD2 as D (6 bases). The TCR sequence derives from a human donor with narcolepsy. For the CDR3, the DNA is TGCGCCAGCAGCTTGGCCATCGGGAGTGGCACCGGGGAGCTGTTTTTT. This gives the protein CASSLAIGSGTGELFF.